These 10 T cell receptor beta chains originate from one sample sequenced in a study of T cell responses to AZD1222 COVID-19 vaccine. Here immunoSEQ multiplex PCR was the method, and the copy in TCRdb shows in-frame clones only, minus some. This sample has 150,000 or so clones, with about 92% found just once. The sample consisted of peripheral blood, taken on day 0 of AZD1222 vaccination. These receptor sequences come from an adult in good health.

This chain uses TRBV6-5 with TRBJ1-4; the D gene is possibly TRBD1 (5 bases). CDR3 length equals 14 residues. V was pared by 6 bases and J by 0 bases, with 8 bases between. Per the germline V gene, CDR1 is MNHEY and CDR2 is SVGAGI. The CDR3, as DNA: TGTGCCAGCAGAGGGGAGGCAACTAATGAAAAACTGTTTTTT. Translating gives CASRGEATNEKLFF.

This chain joins TRBV10-3 and TRBJ2-3; D is possibly TRBD2 (6 bases). The germline V gene encodes CDR1 ENHRY and CDR2 SYGVKD. Deletions cut 8 bases from V and 2 bases from J, with 14 bases between. This CDR3 region has 14 residues. CDR3 loop: CAICGTANTDTQYF. DNA of the CDR3: TGTGCCATCTGCGGGACTGCCAACACAGATACGCAGTATTTT.

The V gene is TRBV18, the J gene TRBJ2-3, with no clear D. Germline CDR1 is KGHSH and CDR2 is LQKENI. The V end lost 5 bases, the J end lost 2 bases, and 11 bases lay between the germline ends. The length of the CDR3 is 14 residues. CDR3 amino acids: CASSSPLHTDTQYF. For the CDR3, the DNA is TGTGCCAGCTCATCTCCTCTGCACACAGATACGCAGTATTTT.

V is TRBV25-1 and J is TRBJ1-2; no firm D call. Germline V gene lookup returns CDR1 MGHDK and CDR2 SYGVNS. CDR3 length: 12 residues. Trimming removed 2 bases at V and 6 bases at J, with 7 bases between. CDR3 sequence reads: CASSEQLDGYTF. The CDR3 DNA reads TGTGCCAGCAGTGAACAGCTAGATGGCTACACCTTC.

The chain recombines TRBV19 with TRBJ2-2; 8 bases are a match to TRBD1. This CDR3 comprises 15 residues. Germline assignment: CDR1 LNHDA and CDR2 SQIVND (reference sequence). With 4 bases clipped from V and 2 bases from J, the junction kept 3 bases outside the gene matches. The CDR3 DNA reads as TGTGCCAGTAGTAGACAGGGGCCAAACACCGGGGAGCTGTTTTTT. This translates into CASSRQGPNTGELFF.

The chain joins TRBV9 to TRBJ1-4; TRBD1 might be the D (6 bases). Looked up from germline, CDR1 is SGDLS and CDR2 is YYNGEE. V lost 3 bases and J 7 bases, leaving 19 bases between the germline ends. The CDR3 is 16 residues long. The CDR3 DNA reads as TGTGCCAGCAGCGAGGGTCTGGGGGCTGTTGGTGAAAAACTGTTTTTT. It codes for CASSEGLGAVGEKLFF.

The chain has TRBV12-2 and TRBJ1-5; the table's D gene call, TRBD1, was not cross checked with the DNA. TRBV12-2 is recorded as a pseudogene. CDR3 size: 18 residues. The DNA of the CDR3 is TGTGCAAGTCGCTTAGCGGTCTGGCAGGGGGGCATCAATCAGCCCCAGCATTTT. It specifies CASRLAVWQGGINQPQHF.

The J gene is TRBJ2-7, the V gene TRBV5-1; 8 bases line up with TRBD1. This CDR3 is 16 amino acids long. Germline V gene sequence: CDR1 SGHRS, CDR2 YFSETQ. The V gene end was trimmed by 0 bases and the J gene end by 2 bases; junction bases not matched to a gene: 7. The chain's CDR3 is CASSLAGQGFTYEQYF. CDR3 DNA: TGCGCCAGCAGCTTGGCCGGACAGGGATTCACCTACGAGCAGTACTTC. The whole variable domain, filled in from reference TRBV5-1 and TRBJ2-7, reads KAGVTQTPRYLIKTRGQQVTLSCSPISGHRSVSWYQQTPGQGLQFLFEYFSETQRNKGNFPGRFSGRQFSNSRSEMNVSTLELGDSALYLCASSLAGQGFTYEQYFGPGTRLTVT.

The CDR3 loop is CAISDGTDSTEAFF. The CDR3 bases are TGTGCCATCAGTGATGGGACAGACTCCACTGAAGCTTTCTTT. The V gene is TRBV10-3, the J gene TRBJ1-1; 7 bases fit TRBD1. Germline assignment: CDR1 ENHRY and CDR2 SYGVKD. The trim removed 3 bases at V and 4 bases at J, leaving 5 bases unmatched. The CDR3 sequence is 14 residues long.

This rearrangement joins TRBV29-1 to TRBJ1-1; D remains unclear. Trimming left V 7 bases short and J 1 base short, with 16 bases between. CDR3 size: 14 residues. CDR1 is SQVTM and CDR2 is ANQGSEA in the germline V gene. The chain's CDR3 is CSATWGLANTEAFF. As DNA, the CDR3 is TGCAGCGCTACCTGGGGTTTAGCGAACACTGAAGCTTTCTTT.